This TCR beta chain was sequenced in a study of vaccination effects on CD4 cells after COVID-19. Under the ViraFEST assay, PBMC were stimulated with viral peptide pools so that antigen-specific CD4+ T cells expanded. Sequencing was performed afterwards. Culture lasted approximately 10 days before CD4+ T cell isolation. The repertoire was sequenced with immunoSEQ multiplex PCR; TCRdb's copy has only in-frame clones and lacks some. This sample has 8,500 to 13,000 clones; about three quarters occur once, and the top ten carry roughly 24%. This clone has only a few counts. Antigen specificity is unknown. This specimen consisted of CD4+ T cells from PBMCs cultured with HCoV-229E spike peptides, obtained before COVID-19 vaccination. The source is a human donor who received a COVID-19 vaccine.

CDR3 sequence reads: CASSPFAFGYTF. The CDR3 nucleotides are TGTGCCAGCAGCCCCTTTGCCTTTGGCTACACCTTC. The chain combines TRBV28 with TRBJ1-2; the D is unclear. The V end lost 6 bases, the J end lost 7 bases, and 12 bases lay between the germline ends. The CDR3 totals 12 residues. Germline V gene sequence: CDR1 MDHEN, CDR2 SYDVKM.